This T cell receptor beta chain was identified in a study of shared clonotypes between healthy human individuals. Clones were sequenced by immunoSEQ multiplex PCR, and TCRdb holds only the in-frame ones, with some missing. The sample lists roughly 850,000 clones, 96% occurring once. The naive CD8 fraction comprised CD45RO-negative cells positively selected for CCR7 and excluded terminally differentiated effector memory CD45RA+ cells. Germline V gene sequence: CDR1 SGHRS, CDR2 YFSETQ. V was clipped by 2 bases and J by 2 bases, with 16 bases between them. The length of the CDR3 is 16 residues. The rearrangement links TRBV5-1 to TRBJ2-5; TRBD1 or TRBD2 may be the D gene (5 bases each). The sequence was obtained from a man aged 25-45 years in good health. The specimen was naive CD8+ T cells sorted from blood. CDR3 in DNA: TGCGCCAGCAGCTTAGGCCAAGTGGGGGTGCAAGAGACCCAGTACTTC. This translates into CASSLGQVGVQETQYF.